Below are 9 T cell receptor beta chains sequenced from a single sample in a study of Graves' ophthalmopathy and Graves' hyperthyroidism. RNA transcripts were the source from which TCR beta CDR3 regions were amplified. RT-PCR was first run with HTBI primers, then multiplex PCR in a second round. MiXCR was run by TCRdb on the multiplex PCR reads, yielding one entry per CDR3 protein. This table has 300,000 to 400,000 distinct CDR3 sequences, approximately 18% appearing once. Source material: peripheral blood. The receptors derive from an adult woman with stable Graves' hyperthyroidism.

Notes on this clonotype: A much larger clone lies a single base off, so this may be a read error. The gene calls are TRBV4-3 and TRBJ2-4; D remains unclear. This CDR3 contains 16 residues. Germline V gives CDR1 LGHNA, CDR2 YSLEER. The CDR3 region is CASSQETGLAKNTQYF. CDR3 nucleotide sequence: TGCGCCAGCAGCCAAGAAACCGGGTTAGCCAAAAACACTCAGTACTTC.

The sample holds many counts of this clonotype. The chain carries TRBV20-1 and TRBJ1-5; possibly TRBD1 for D (6 bases). The V gene's germline CDR1 is DFQATT and CDR2 SNEGSKA (reference sequence). V lost 5 bases and J 0 bases, leaving 14 bases between the germline ends. The CDR3 length is 15 residues. The DNA of the CDR3 is TGCAGTGCTCTCCGGGACAATTATAGCAATCAGCCCCAGCATTTT. Its protein product is CSALRDNYSNQPQHF.

This clonotype has at least ten counts. This chain joins TRBV5-1 and TRBJ2-7; 9 nucleotides match TRBD1. This CDR3 region has 15 residues. Per the germline V gene, CDR1 is SGHRS and CDR2 is YFSETQ. The J segment lost 4 bases and the V segment lost 0 bases, leaving 5 bases of the junction unmatched. Here the CDR3 DNA reads TGCGCCAGCAGCTTGGTTGGGACAGGGAGTTACGAGCAGTACTTC. The encoded protein is CASSLVGTGSYEQYF.

The chain joins TRBV28 to TRBJ2-5; 10 bases line up with TRBD1. Trimming took 4 bases from V and 3 from J; bases not matched to a gene: 5. There are 15 residues in the CDR3. Per germline, CDR1 MDHEN and CDR2 SYDVKM. The CDR3 DNA is TGTGCCAGCAGTTCGGTTGGGACAGGGGAAGAGACCCAGTACTTC. Encoded protein: CASSSVGTGEETQYF.

The V gene is TRBV29-1, the J gene TRBJ1-2, with D hard to call. The CDR3 spans 15 residues. Germline V CDR1 and CDR2: SQVTM, ANQGSEA. V dropped 0 bases and J dropped 3 bases, with 14 bases sitting between them. In DNA form, the CDR3 reads TGCAGCGTTGAAGAACACGGGGTAATCGACTATGGCTACACCTTC. The encoded protein is CSVEEHGVIDYGYTF.

This clonotype was counted at least ten times. The chain has TRBV28 and TRBJ2-2; no reliable D call. V lost 6 bases and J lost 6, with 14 bases in between. The CDR3 runs to 14 residues. CDR1 and CDR2 from the germline V gene are MDHEN and SYDVKM. CDR3 in amino acids: CASSAPTWAGELFF. For the CDR3, the DNA is TGTGCCAGCAGCGCACCAACTTGGGCCGGGGAGCTGTTTTTT.

In its sample, this clonotype was seen a few times. One end of the junction does not line up with germline, which may come from a read error. J is TRBJ2-2 and V is TRBV2; perhaps TRBD2 as D (5 bases). The CDR3 spans 14 residues. The germline CDR1 and CDR2 sequences are SNHLY and FYNNEI. The CDR3 protein is CASIRQQNTGELSF. CDR3 DNA sequence: TGTGCCAGCATCCGACAACAGAACACCGGGGAGCTGTCTTTT. Drawing the rest from reference TRBV2 and TRBJ2-2, the complete variable domain is EPEVTQTPSHQVTQMGQEVILRCVPISNHLYFYWYRQILGQKVEFLVSFYNNEISEKSEIFDDQFSVERPDGSNFTLKIRSTKLEDSAMYFCASIRQQNTGELSFGEGSRLTVL.

This clonotype occurred many times. The V and J genes are TRBV2 and TRBJ2-5; D remains unclear. Looked up from germline, CDR1 is SNHLY and CDR2 is FYNNEI. V gave up 11 bases and J gave up 2 bases, with 12 bases separating them. This CDR3 is 12 amino acids long. CDR3 bases: TGTGCCGCCCAAGGGCTTCAAGAGACCCAGTACTTC. Its protein product is CAAQGLQETQYF.

In its sample, this clonotype was seen a few times. The V call is TRBV12-5, the J call TRBJ2-5; tentatively, D is TRBD1 or TRBD2 (5 bases each). Trimming stripped 1 base from V and 1 base from J, with 19 bases between. Germline CDR1 reads LGHNT; CDR2 reads FRNRAP. CDR3 length: 18 residues. DNA of the CDR3: TGTGCTAGTGGTTTGGCAACGGGACGGGCGGTCCCCCAAGAGACCCAGTACTTC. Translating it yields CASGLATGRAVPQETQYF.